What follows are 26 T cell receptor beta chains derived from one specimen sequenced in a study of T cell repertoires in cytomegalovirus infection (dated by TCRdb to between 2018 and 2021). Sequencing instrument: Illumina HiSeq 1500. The public reads were run again by TCRdb, first through fastp at Q25 and then through MiXCR, and only productive beta chains were kept. One record per CDR3 amino acid sequence lists the most common genes and DNA. The sample table lists 310,000 or so distinct CDR3 sequences, about 25% of them with a count of one. The ten largest clones add up to roughly 13% of the sample. The sample consisted of PBMCs. The origin of the receptors is a human donor in good health (CMV status not recorded). Some clones in this sample may be carry-over from other donors' samples.

The V and J genes are TRBV6-2 or TRBV6-3 and TRBJ2-7; weak D call: TRBD2 (6 bases). The CDR3 has 15 amino acids. Between the trimmed V and J ends, which lost 4 bases and 7 bases, there was a span of 20 bases. Germline loops: CDR1 MNHEY, CDR2 SVGEGT. The CDR3 loop is CASSSQLGGDVEQYF. CDR3 nucleotides: TGTGCCAGCAGTTCCCAACTTGGCGGGGATGTTGAGCAGTACTTC.

The chain couples TRBV11-2 to TRBJ1-2, with a weak D call TRBD1 (6 bases). The length of the CDR3 is 14 residues. The germline V gene encodes CDR1 SGHAT and CDR2 FQNNGV. Trimming left V 5 bases short and J 7 bases short, with 17 bases between. The CDR3 DNA reads as TGTGCCAGCAGCCAATCGGGACAAGGAGGTGGCTACACCTTC. Residues: CASSQSGQGGGYTF.

This clonotype has more than one count but fewer than ten. J is TRBJ1-5 and V is TRBV28; possible D gene TRBD1, 5 bases. Germline loops: CDR1 MDHEN, CDR2 SYDVKM. V was pared by 6 bases and J by 1 base, with 13 bases between. CDR3 length: 15 amino acids. The CDR3 protein is CASSSRVFSNQPQHF. The CDR3 nucleotides read TGTGCCAGCAGCAGCAGGGTATTCAGCAATCAGCCCCAGCATTTT.

This clonotype showed up many times. The chain has TRBV6-1 and TRBJ2-7; 8 nucleotides agree with TRBD1. The CDR3 loop spans 15 amino acids. The V gene end was trimmed by 4 bases and the J gene end by 2 bases; junction bases not matched to a gene: 7. Germline CDR1 and CDR2: MNHNS and SASEGT. CDR3 nucleotides: TGTGCCAGCAGTGTCGCCGGGACAGGAGCCTACGAGCAGTACTTC. This codes for CASSVAGTGAYEQYF.

The sample holds a few counts of this clonotype. The chain is built from TRBV5-4 and TRBJ1-6; no reliable D call. V dropped 0 bases and J dropped 5 bases, with 6 bases sitting between them. The CDR3 covers 14 residues. Germline loops: CDR1 SGHNT, CDR2 YYREEE (reference sequence). Here the CDR3 reads CASSLDGDNSPLHF. The CDR3 nucleotides are TGTGCCAGCAGCTTGGACGGGGATAATTCACCCCTCCACTTT.

A note on this clonotype: The junction shows a germline mismatch at one end, possibly a read error. The chain uses TRBV7-2 and TRBJ2-1, with TRBD2 as a possible D gene (6 bases). The germline V gene has CDR1 SGHTA and CDR2 FQGNSA. The CDR3 is 15 residues long. The CDR3 spells CDSSPMAGNDNEQFF. The CDR3 DNA is TGTGACAGCAGCCCAATGGCGGGGAACGACAATGAGCAGTTCTTC.

The J gene is TRBJ2-5, the V gene TRBV2, with 9 bases identical to TRBD2. The trim removed 5 bases at V and 8 bases at J, leaving 9 bases unmatched. CDR1 is SNHLY and CDR2 is FYNNEI in the germline V gene. The CDR3 consists of 14 residues. The CDR3 loop is CASSQTSGRGTQYF. CDR3 nucleotide sequence: TGTGCCAGCAGTCAGACTAGCGGCCGCGGAACCCAGTACTTC.

This clonotype was seen more than once but under ten times. The chain carries TRBV7-2 and TRBJ2-7, with TRBD2 matching 13 bases. Germline loops: CDR1 SGHTA, CDR2 FQGNSA. Unmatched junction bases numbered 2, after V lost 3 bases and J lost 0 bases. There are 16 residues in the CDR3. CDR3 sequence: CASSFGTSGNSYEQYF. CDR3 in DNA: TGTGCCAGCAGCTTTGGGACTAGCGGGAACTCCTACGAGCAGTACTTC.

The rearrangement links TRBV29-1 to TRBJ2-7; D perhaps matches TRBD1 (6 bases). CDR3 length equals 12 residues. Trimming removed 6 bases from V and 7 bases from J, with 16 bases in between. The germline CDR1 and CDR2 sequences are SQVTM and ANQGSEA. CDR3 sequence reads: CSVRDIGSEQYF. In DNA, the CDR3 is TGCAGCGTCCGGGACATTGGGTCTGAGCAGTACTTC.

This clonotype was observed a few times. The chain links TRBV6-5 to TRBJ2-6; the D is unclear. V lost 5 bases and J 0 bases, leaving 8 bases between the germline ends. Germline values: CDR1 MNHEY, CDR2 SVGAGI. CDR3 size: 15 residues. The CDR3 DNA is TGTGCCAGCAGTGAAAGTTACTCTGGGGCCAACGTCCTGACTTTC. This gives the protein CASSESYSGANVLTF.

This clonotype was seen a few times. The CDR3 nucleotides are TGTGCCAGTAGTATACTCGACACGCCGGAAAAACTGTTTTTT. This sequence encodes CASSILDTPEKLFF. This rearrangement joins TRBV19 to TRBJ1-4; D gene ambiguous. This CDR3 spans 14 amino acids. V was clipped by 2 bases and J by 8 bases, with 12 bases between them. Germline V CDR1 and CDR2: LNHDA, SQIVND (reference sequence).

Here the CDR3 reads CSVEVLGSGTEAFF. As DNA, the CDR3 is TGCAGCGTTGAAGTGCTGGGGAGTGGGACTGAAGCTTTCTTT. This rearrangement joins TRBV29-1 to TRBJ1-1; D remains ambiguous. CDR1 SQVTM and CDR2 ANQGSEA come from the germline V gene. The CDR3 is 14 residues long. The V end was cut by 1 base, the J end by 5 bases, with 14 bases between.

CDR3 protein: CASSARTSWGTDTQYF. In nucleotides, the CDR3 is TGTGCCAGCAGCGCCCGGACTAGCTGGGGCACAGATACGCAGTATTTT. The J gene is TRBJ2-3, the V gene TRBV6-1, with 8 positions matching TRBD2. Germline-derived CDR1 and CDR2 are MNHNS and SASEGT. This CDR3 has 16 residues. J was trimmed by 1 base and V by 6 bases; bases with no gene match: 9.

The chain employs TRBV5-1 and TRBJ2-1; 9 bases are a match to TRBD1. The J segment lost 8 bases and the V segment lost 4 bases, leaving 16 bases of the junction unmatched. Germline lookup yields CDR1 SGHRS and CDR2 YFSETQ. The CDR3 runs to 17 residues. CDR3 coding DNA: TGCGCCAGCAGCCTGAGAGGAGGGACAGGGCTGGTGGATGAGCAGTTCTTC. It codes for CASSLRGGTGLVDEQFF.

CDR3 residues: CASSGLSSNYGYTF. In nucleotides, the CDR3 is TGTGCCAGCAGTGGACTAAGCTCTAACTATGGCTACACCTTC. The rearrangement uses TRBV28 and TRBJ1-2, with D uncertain. From germline, CDR1 is MDHEN and CDR2 SYDVKM. CDR3 size: 14 residues. Trimming stripped 5 bases from V and 0 bases from J, with 10 bases between.

This clonotype was picked up a small number of times. The V call is TRBV6-5, the J call TRBJ2-5; possibly TRBD1 for D (5 bases). CDR3 length: 14 amino acids. Germline CDR1 reads MNHEY; CDR2 reads SVGAGI. V dropped 2 bases and J dropped 2 bases, with 9 bases sitting between them. For the CDR3, the DNA is TGTGCCAGCAGTTACAGACAGAGTCAAGAGACCCAGTACTTC. As protein: CASSYRQSQETQYF.

This rearrangement joins TRBV29-1 to TRBJ2-1, with D possibly TRBD2 on 5 matching bases. Per germline, CDR1 SQVTM and CDR2 ANQGSEA. This CDR3 region has 13 residues. Between the trimmed V and J ends, which lost 4 bases and 7 bases, there was a span of 14 bases. The CDR3 region is CSVAEVGINEQFF. The CDR3 DNA sequence: TGCAGCGTTGCGGAGGTGGGGATTAATGAGCAGTTCTTC.

This clonotype has a handful of counts. The V gene is TRBV28, the J gene TRBJ2-4, with 7 bases identical to TRBD1. V lost 4 bases, J lost 0 bases, and 6 bases stayed unmatched. The CDR3 is 16 residues long. Germline-derived CDR1 and CDR2 are MDHEN and SYDVKM. CDR3 sequence reads: CASSSGTAIAKNIQYF. The CDR3 DNA reads as TGTGCCAGCAGTTCCGGGACAGCGATAGCCAAAAACATTCAGTACTTC.

This chain links TRBV5-4 with TRBJ2-2; the D gene is possibly TRBD1 (6 bases). CDR3 length: 15 residues. V was trimmed by 5 bases and J by 5 bases, leaving 16 bases between them. Germline assignment: CDR1 SGHNT and CDR2 YYREEE (reference sequence). The CDR3 region has the DNA TGTGCCAGCAGTCTACAGGGATCAGAAACCGGGGAGCTGTTTTTT. Encoded protein: CASSLQGSETGELFF. Variable domain in full (rest from reference TRBV5-4 and TRBJ2-2): ETGVTQSPTHLIKTRGQQVTLRCSSQSGHNTVSWYQQALGQGPQFIFQYYREEENGRGNFPPRFSGLQFPNYSSELNVNALELDDSALYLCASSLQGSETGELFFGEGSRLTVL.

This clonotype was seen more than once but under ten times. The chain couples TRBV5-4 to TRBJ2-5; no definite D call. The germline CDR1 and CDR2 sequences are SGHNT and YYREEE (reference sequence). The V end lost 0 bases, the J end lost 0 bases, and 0 bases lay between the germline ends. The CDR3 has 12 amino acids. The CDR3 DNA reads as TGTGCCAGCAGCTTGGACCAAGAGACCCAGTACTTC. Translating it yields CASSLDQETQYF.

This clonotype turned up a few times. The V call is TRBV28, the J call TRBJ2-7, with 9 bases fitting TRBD2. From germline, CDR1 is MDHEN and CDR2 SYDVKM. The CDR3 length is 14 residues. Trimming at V came to 4 bases and at J to 6 bases, leaving 7 bases not matched to a gene. The CDR3 nucleotides are TGTGCCAGCAGTTCTAGCGGGGAGGGGCTCGAGCAGTACTTC. It codes for CASSSSGEGLEQYF.

This clonotype turned up a few times. The junction departs from the called germline gene at one end, perhaps through a read error. The chain is built from TRBV7-7 and TRBJ1-5; D not certain. Germline V lookup: CDR1 SSHAT, CDR2 FNYEAQ (reference sequence). The CDR3 spans 13 residues. The chain's CDR3 is CASSAGPDQPQHF. The CDR3 region has the DNA TGTGCTAGCAGCGCCGGACCGGATCAGCCCCAGCATTTT. The full variable domain, in which reference TRBV7-7 and TRBJ1-5 provide the parts outside the CDR3, is GAGVSQSPRYKVTKRGQDVTLRCDPISSHATLYWYQQALGQGPEFLTYFNYEAQPDKSGLPSDRFSAERPEGSISTLTIQRTEQRDSAMYRCASSAGPDQPQHFGDGTRLSIL.

The V call is TRBV28, the J call TRBJ2-1; 7 positions agree with TRBD2. The V gene end was trimmed by 6 bases and the J gene end by 4 bases; junction bases not matched to a gene: 12. This CDR3 contains 16 residues. Germline V gene lookup returns CDR1 MDHEN and CDR2 SYDVKM. In DNA, the CDR3 is TGTGCCAGCAGCACGGTGGCGGGAGAAACTTACAATGAGCAGTTCTTC. This translates into CASSTVAGETYNEQFF.

This chain links TRBV29-1 with TRBJ2-4, with a weak D call TRBD2 (6 bases). The CDR3 runs to 12 residues. Germline CDR1 reads SQVTM; CDR2 reads ANQGSEA. The germline V and J ends were trimmed by 7 bases and 3 bases, with 10 bases remaining between them. Written as DNA, the CDR3 is TGCAGCGCTCCGGGGGTCAAAAACATTCAGTACTTC. This encodes CSAPGVKNIQYF. The variable domain in full, completed from reference TRBV29-1 and TRBJ2-4, reads SAVISQKPSRDICQRGTSLTIQCQVDSQVTMMFWYRQQPGQSLTLIATANQGSEATYESGFVIDKFPISRPNLTFSTLTVSNMSPEDSSIYLCSAPGVKNIQYFGAGTRLSVL.

This clonotype has a handful of counts. J is TRBJ1-4 and V is TRBV12-3 or TRBV12-4; no clear D gene. V gave up 6 bases and J gave up 8 bases, with 10 bases separating them. This CDR3 comprises 12 residues. Here the CDR3 reads CASSPRREKLFF. CDR3 nucleotide sequence: TGTGCCAGCAGCCCGCGAAGGGAAAAACTGTTTTTT.

This clonotype was observed a single time. V gene TRBV9 combines with J gene TRBJ2-5; no reliable D call. CDR3 length: 13 amino acids. CDR1 SGDLS and CDR2 YYNGEE come from the germline V gene. V was shortened by 0 bases and J by 4 bases, with 7 bases between the two germline ends. As DNA, the CDR3 is TGTGCCAGCAGCGTAGCCCTTCTAGAGACCCAGTACTTC. Encoded protein: CASSVALLETQYF.